This entry describes one T cell receptor (beta chain). This sample was taken from a study of blood T cell repertoires in COVID-19. The overall study: Specimens from acute and convalescent COVID-19 originated in the United States, Italy and Spain.

Under the authors' procedure: Estimation of nucleated cell counts was performed using reference gene primer amplification. The method was immunoSEQ multiplex PCR; TCRdb's version includes in-frame clones alone and lacks a portion of them. That table supplies the V and J calls and clone size; D and trimming were determined from the DNA. The table lists around 100,000 clones, around 83% of them singletons. The CDR3 sequence is 15 residues long. CDR1 and CDR2 (germline): SGHTS, YDEGEE. V was shortened by 0 bases and J by 2 bases, with 10 bases between the two germline ends. The clonotype was recovered from a man between 65 and 79 years old with acute or convalescent COVID-19. This rearrangement joins TRBV5-8 to TRBJ2-3; D ambiguous. The specimen was peripheral blood. CDR3 DNA sequence: TGTGCCAGCAGCTTGGCCTCTACGTTCACAGATACGCAGTATTTT. It specifies CASSLASTFTDTQYF.